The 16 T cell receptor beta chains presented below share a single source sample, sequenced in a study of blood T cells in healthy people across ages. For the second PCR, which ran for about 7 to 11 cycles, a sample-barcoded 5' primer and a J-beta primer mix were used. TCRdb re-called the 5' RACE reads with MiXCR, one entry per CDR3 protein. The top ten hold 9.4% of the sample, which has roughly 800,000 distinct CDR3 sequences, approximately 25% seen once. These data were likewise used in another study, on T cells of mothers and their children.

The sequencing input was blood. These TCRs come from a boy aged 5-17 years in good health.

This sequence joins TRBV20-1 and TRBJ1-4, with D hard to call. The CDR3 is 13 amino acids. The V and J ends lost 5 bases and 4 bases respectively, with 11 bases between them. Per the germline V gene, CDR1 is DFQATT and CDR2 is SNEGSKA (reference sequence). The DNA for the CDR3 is TGCAGTGCTTTGACACCTAATAATGAAAAACTGTTTTTT. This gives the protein CSALTPNNEKLFF.

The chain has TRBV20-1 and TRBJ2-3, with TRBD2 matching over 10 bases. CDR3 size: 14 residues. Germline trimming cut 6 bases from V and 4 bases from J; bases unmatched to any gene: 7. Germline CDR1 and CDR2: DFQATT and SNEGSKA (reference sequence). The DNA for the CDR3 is TGCAGTGCCCATAGCGGGAGGAACCCAGATACGCAGTATTTT. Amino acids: CSAHSGRNPDTQYF.

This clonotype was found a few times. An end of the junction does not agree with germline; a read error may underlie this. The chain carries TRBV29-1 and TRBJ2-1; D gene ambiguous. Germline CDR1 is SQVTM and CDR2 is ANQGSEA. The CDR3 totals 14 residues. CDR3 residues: CSVEAESGYNEQFF. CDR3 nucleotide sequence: TGCAGCGTCGAGGCAGAGTCCGGGTACAACGAGCAGTTCTTC.

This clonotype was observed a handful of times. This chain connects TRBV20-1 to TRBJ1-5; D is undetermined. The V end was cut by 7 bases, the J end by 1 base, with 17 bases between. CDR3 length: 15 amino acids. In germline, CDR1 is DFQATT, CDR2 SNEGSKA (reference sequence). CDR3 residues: CSGVDSGASNQPQHF. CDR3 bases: TGCAGTGGTGTGGATTCAGGAGCGAGCAATCAGCCCCAGCATTTT.

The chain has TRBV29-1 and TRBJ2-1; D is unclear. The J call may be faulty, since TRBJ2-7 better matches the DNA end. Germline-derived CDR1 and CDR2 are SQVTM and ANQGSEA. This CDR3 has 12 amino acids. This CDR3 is CSVGSETYEQYF. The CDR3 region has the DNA TGCAGCGTTGGTTCAGAAACCTACGAGCAGTACTTC.

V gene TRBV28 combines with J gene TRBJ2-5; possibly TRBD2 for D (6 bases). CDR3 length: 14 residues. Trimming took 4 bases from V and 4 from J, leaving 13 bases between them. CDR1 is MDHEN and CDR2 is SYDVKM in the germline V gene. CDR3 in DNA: TGTGCCAGCAGTTACCCCGGGAGCGGAGAGACCCAGTACTTC. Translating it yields CASSYPGSGETQYF.

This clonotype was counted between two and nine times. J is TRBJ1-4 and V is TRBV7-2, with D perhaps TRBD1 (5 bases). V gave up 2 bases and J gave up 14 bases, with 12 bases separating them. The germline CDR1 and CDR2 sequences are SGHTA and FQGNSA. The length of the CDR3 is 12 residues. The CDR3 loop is CASSLPGLLLFF. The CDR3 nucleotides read TGTGCCAGCAGCTTACCGGGACTCTTGCTGTTTTTT. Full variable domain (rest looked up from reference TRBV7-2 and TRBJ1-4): GAGVSQSPSNKVTEKGKDVELRCDPISGHTALYWYRQSLGQGLEFLIYFQGNSAPDKSGLPSDRFSAERTGGSVSTLTIQRTQQEDSAVYLCASSLPGLLLFFGSGTQLSVL.

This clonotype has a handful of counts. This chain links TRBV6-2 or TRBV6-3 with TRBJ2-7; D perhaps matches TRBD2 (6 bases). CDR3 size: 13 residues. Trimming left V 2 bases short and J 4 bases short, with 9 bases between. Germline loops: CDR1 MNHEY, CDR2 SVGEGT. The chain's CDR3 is CASSYRLEYEQYF. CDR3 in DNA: TGTGCCAGCAGTTACCGACTAGAATACGAGCAGTACTTC.

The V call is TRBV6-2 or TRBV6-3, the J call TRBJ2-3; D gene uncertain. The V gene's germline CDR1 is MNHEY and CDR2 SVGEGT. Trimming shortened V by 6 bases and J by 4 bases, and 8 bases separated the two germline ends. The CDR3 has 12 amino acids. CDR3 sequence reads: CASRLTPDTQYF. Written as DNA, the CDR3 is TGTGCCAGCAGACTAACCCCAGATACGCAGTATTTT.

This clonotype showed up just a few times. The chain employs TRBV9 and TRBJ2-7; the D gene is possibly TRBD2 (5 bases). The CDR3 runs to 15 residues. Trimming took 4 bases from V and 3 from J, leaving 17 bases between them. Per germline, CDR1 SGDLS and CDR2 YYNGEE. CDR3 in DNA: TGTGCCAGCAGCTCAGACTCCGCTAGCAACTACGAGCAGTACTTC. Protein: CASSSDSASNYEQYF. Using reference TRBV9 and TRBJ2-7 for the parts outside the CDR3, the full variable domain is DSGVTQTPKHLITATGQRVTLRCSPRSGDLSVYWYQQSLDQGLQFLIQYYNGEERAKGNILERFSAQQFPDLHSELNLSSLELGDSALYFCASSSDSASNYEQYFGPGTRLTVT.

CDR3 nucleotide sequence: TGCAGCGTTGGGGACAGGGAGAACACTGAAGCTTTCTTT. As protein: CSVGDRENTEAFF. The chain recombines TRBV29-1 with TRBJ1-1; 9 positions agree with TRBD1. The V segment lost 4 bases and the J segment 1 base; nucleotides outside the gene matches: 1. CDR1 and CDR2 (germline): SQVTM, ANQGSEA. This CDR3 has 13 amino acids. Full variable domain (outside the CDR3, taken from reference TRBV29-1 and TRBJ1-1): SAVISQKPSRDICQRGTSLTIQCQVDSQVTMMFWYRQQPGQSLTLIATANQGSEATYESGFVIDKFPISRPNLTFSTLTVSNMSPEDSSIYLCSVGDRENTEAFFGQGTRLTVV.

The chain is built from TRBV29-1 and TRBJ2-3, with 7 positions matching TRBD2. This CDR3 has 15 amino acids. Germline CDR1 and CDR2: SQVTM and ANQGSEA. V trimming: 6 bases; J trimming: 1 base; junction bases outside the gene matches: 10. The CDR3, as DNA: TGCAGCGTGCGCGGGAGCAGGAGTGGCACAGATACGCAGTATTTT. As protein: CSVRGSRSGTDTQYF.

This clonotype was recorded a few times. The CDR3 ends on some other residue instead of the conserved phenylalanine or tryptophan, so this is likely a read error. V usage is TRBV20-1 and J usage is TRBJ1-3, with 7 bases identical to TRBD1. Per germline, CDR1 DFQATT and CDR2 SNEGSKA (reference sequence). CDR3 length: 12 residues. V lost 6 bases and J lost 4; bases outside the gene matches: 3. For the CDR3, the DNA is TGCAGTGCGCGGACAGGCGGAAACACCATATATCTT. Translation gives CSARTGGNTIYL.

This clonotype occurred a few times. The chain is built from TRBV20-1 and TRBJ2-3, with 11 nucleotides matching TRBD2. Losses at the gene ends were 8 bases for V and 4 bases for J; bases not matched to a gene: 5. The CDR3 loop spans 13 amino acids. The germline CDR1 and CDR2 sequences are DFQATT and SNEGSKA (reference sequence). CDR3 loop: CSQTSGIADTQYF. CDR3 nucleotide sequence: TGCAGTCAGACTAGCGGGATCGCAGATACGCAGTATTTT.

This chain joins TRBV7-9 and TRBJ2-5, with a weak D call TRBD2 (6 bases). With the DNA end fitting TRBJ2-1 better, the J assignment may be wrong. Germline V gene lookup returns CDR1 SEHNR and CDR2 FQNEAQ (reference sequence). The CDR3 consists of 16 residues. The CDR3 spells CASSPKASEIYNEQFF. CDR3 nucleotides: TGTGCCAGCAGCCCGAAGGCTAGCGAGATCTACAATGAGCAGTTCTTC.

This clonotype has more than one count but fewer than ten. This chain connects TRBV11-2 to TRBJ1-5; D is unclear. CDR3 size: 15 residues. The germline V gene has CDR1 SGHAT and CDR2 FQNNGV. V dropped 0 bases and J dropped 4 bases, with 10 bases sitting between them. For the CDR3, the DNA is TGTGCCAGCAGCTTAGATCAGCGGATTAATCAGCCCCAGCATTTT. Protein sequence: CASSLDQRINQPQHF.